The 26 T cell receptor beta chains below were found in one sample sequenced in a study of T cell responses to AZD1222 COVID-19 vaccine. The data were produced by immunoSEQ multiplex PCR, yet TCRdb's version contains in-frame clones alone and is incomplete. The data show over 150,000 clones, 90% seen once. Here the sequenced sample was peripheral blood, taken on day 0 of AZD1222 vaccination. These TCRs come from an adult in good health.

This chain joins TRBV5-4 and TRBJ2-2; D is unresolved. Germline assignment: CDR1 SGHNT and CDR2 YYREEE (reference sequence). V was clipped by 3 bases and J by 7 bases, with 7 bases between them. CDR3 length equals 12 residues. The CDR3 loop reads CASSSWRGELFF. The CDR3 DNA reads TGTGCCAGCAGCTCCTGGCGCGGGGAGCTGTTTTTT.

This clone was counted once. The rearrangement links TRBV11-3 to TRBJ1-6, with 7 bases aligning to TRBD1. The length of the CDR3 is 19 residues. The V gene end was trimmed by 2 bases and the J gene end by 0 bases; junction bases not matched to a gene: 10. Per germline, CDR1 SGHNT and CDR2 YENEEA. CDR3 DNA: TGTGCCAGCAGCTTACCCCAGACAGGGCGAAGCTCCTATAATTCACCCCTCCACTTT. This codes for CASSLPQTGRSSYNSPLHF.

The chain has TRBV18 and TRBJ1-2; TRBD1 might be the D (6 bases). Trimming removed 6 bases at V and 8 bases at J, with 16 bases between. The V gene's germline CDR1 is KGHSH and CDR2 LQKENI. The CDR3 is 13 residues long. As DNA, the CDR3 is TGTGCCAGCTCGGGGGCCAGGGTGTCCGGCTACACCTTC. This sequence encodes CASSGARVSGYTF.

This chain connects TRBV19 to TRBJ1-2; 7 positions agree with TRBD1. CDR1 LNHDA and CDR2 SQIVND come from the germline V gene (reference sequence). Germline trimming cut 9 bases from V and 4 bases from J; bases unmatched to any gene: 14. CDR3 length equals 15 residues. The CDR3 loop is CASREVAGQPYGYTF. The CDR3 DNA reads as TGTGCCAGCAGAGAGGTGGCGGGACAGCCCTATGGCTACACCTTC.

The V call is TRBV7-9, the J call TRBJ1-3; 9 bases agree with TRBD1. Germline CDR1 and CDR2: SEHNR and FQNEAQ (reference sequence). V shed 4 bases, J shed 6 bases, and the junction held 7 bases outside the gene matches. There are 15 residues in the CDR3. CDR3 DNA: TGTGCCAGCAGCTCCCATGGGGACAGGGAAAACACCATATATTTT. It translates to CASSSHGDRENTIYF. The full variable domain, completed using reference TRBV7-9 and TRBJ1-3, is DTGVSQNPRHKITKRGQNVTFRCDPISEHNRLYWYRQTLGQGPEFLTYFQNEAQLEKSRLLSDRFSAERPKGSFSTLEIQRTEQGDSAMYLCASSSHGDRENTIYFGEGSWLTVV.

The gene calls are TRBV4-1 and TRBJ2-7; the D is unclear. Between the trimmed V and J ends, which lost 4 bases and 8 bases, there was a span of 12 bases. CDR3 size: 12 residues. Looked up from germline, CDR1 is MGHRA and CDR2 is YSYEKL. In nucleotides, the CDR3 is TGCGCCAGCAGCCCGGACGGTAAGAAGCAGTACTTC. Translation: CASSPDGKKQYF.

The chain joins TRBV10-2 to TRBJ2-7; D is undetermined. V was clipped by 3 bases and J by 3 bases, with 6 bases between them. Germline-derived CDR1 and CDR2 are WSHSY and SAAADI. This CDR3 is built from 12 residues. The DNA for the CDR3 is TGCGCCAGCAGTGAAAGGGTCTACGAGCAGTACTTC. Residues: CASSERVYEQYF.

This clone was detected only once. The chain couples TRBV5-1 to TRBJ2-3; unclear D gene. CDR1 is SGHRS, CDR2 YFSETQ, per germline. Trimming cost V 4 bases and J 4 bases, with 10 bases left between them. The CDR3 runs 13 residues. Here the CDR3 DNA reads TGCGCCAGCAGCACAGATACCTCAGATACGCAGTATTTT. Its protein product is CASSTDTSDTQYF.

This clone was counted a few times. The CDR3 nucleotides read TGTGCCAGCAGTGGTCTGACGGGACCCCTCCACTTT. Residues: CASSGLTGPLHF. The rearrangement uses TRBV25-1 and TRBJ1-6; D ambiguous. The V end was cut by 4 bases, the J end by 12 bases, with 10 bases between. The germline gives CDR1 MGHDK, CDR2 SYGVNS. The CDR3 extends over 12 amino acids.

Only one count was recorded for this clone. This chain joins TRBV27 and TRBJ2-7; D may be TRBD1 (6 bases). Germline loops: CDR1 MNHEY, CDR2 SMNVEV (reference sequence). V was cut by 0 bases and J by 2 bases, with 14 bases left in between. CDR3 length: 16 residues. CDR3 sequence reads: CASSLSPQGPTYEQYF. In DNA form, the CDR3 reads TGTGCCAGCAGTTTATCTCCGCAGGGGCCGACCTACGAGCAGTACTTC.

Written as DNA, the CDR3 is TGTGCCAGCAGCGTAGATAGGGGGACTAGTTCTGAGCAGTTCTTC. Translating gives CASSVDRGTSSEQFF. J is TRBJ2-1 and V is TRBV9, with TRBD2 identical over 8 bases. This CDR3 is 15 amino acids long. The V segment lost 0 bases and the J segment 9 bases; nucleotides outside the gene matches: 8. CDR1 is SGDLS, CDR2 YYNGEE, per germline.

This sequence joins TRBV6-5 and TRBJ1-3; D remains unclear. V lost 7 bases and J lost 2, with 15 bases in between. The CDR3 has 15 residues. The germline CDR1 and CDR2 sequences are MNHEY and SVGAGI. In DNA, the CDR3 is TGTGCCAGCACCTCGCAAGTGGTGGCTGGAAACACCATATATTTT. It specifies CASTSQVVAGNTIYF.

The CDR3 coding sequence is TGTGCCAGCAGCTTCGGGCAGGGAGGCAATCAGCCCCAGCATTTT. Residues: CASSFGQGGNQPQHF. This rearrangement joins TRBV7-2 to TRBJ1-5; weak D call: TRBD1 (5 bases). The CDR3 has 15 residues. Germline CDR1 reads SGHTA; CDR2 reads FQGNSA. Deletions cut 3 bases from V and 2 bases from J, with 11 bases between.

The genes are TRBV11-2 and TRBJ2-4; weak D call: TRBD2 (5 bases). The length of the CDR3 is 15 residues. The V end was cut by 3 bases, the J end by 8 bases, with 17 bases between. Germline-derived CDR1 and CDR2 are SGHAT and FQNNGV. CDR3 sequence (DNA): TGTGCCAGCAGCTTGAGTAGGCCTTGGCGGGACATTCAGTACTTC. Protein product: CASSLSRPWRDIQYF.

The chain has TRBV13 and TRBJ1-2; TRBD1 agrees at 8 bases. V lost 5 bases to trimming and J lost 2 bases; unmatched junction nucleotides: 10. This CDR3 spans 16 amino acids. The germline CDR1 and CDR2 sequences are PRHDT and FYEKMQ (reference sequence). CDR3 in DNA: TGTGCCAGCAGCCTCGGGACAGGAGACAAAAACTATGGCTACACCTTC. Its translation: CASSLGTGDKNYGYTF.

The V gene is TRBV6-5, the J gene TRBJ1-3; 10 bases align to TRBD1. The J segment lost 8 bases and the V segment lost 6 bases, leaving 4 bases of the junction unmatched. This CDR3 has 13 residues. Germline lookup yields CDR1 MNHEY and CDR2 SVGAGI. The CDR3 DNA sequence: TGTGCCAGCAGCCGGGACAGGGGCGACACCATATATTTT. Translation: CASSRDRGDTIYF.

This clone turned up a few times. The rearrangement uses TRBV5-1 and TRBJ2-3, with 8 bases fitting TRBD1. Per the germline V gene, CDR1 is SGHRS and CDR2 is YFSETQ. The V gene end was trimmed by 5 bases and the J gene end by 4 bases; junction bases not matched to a gene: 6. This CDR3 has 14 residues. The CDR3 spells CASRRQGAADTQYF. The CDR3 DNA follows: TGCGCCAGCAGGCGTCAGGGGGCGGCAGATACGCAGTATTTT. The complete variable domain, with remaining parts taken from reference TRBV5-1 and TRBJ2-3, reads KAGVTQTPRYLIKTRGQQVTLSCSPISGHRSVSWYQQTPGQGLQFLFEYFSETQRNKGNFPGRFSGRQFSNSRSEMNVSTLELGDSALYLCASRRQGAADTQYFGPGTRLTVL.

V is TRBV9 and J is TRBJ2-5, with D possibly matching TRBD1 (6 bases). Trimming stripped 4 bases from V and 5 bases from J, with 15 bases between. The V gene's germline CDR1 is SGDLS and CDR2 YYNGEE. CDR3 length: 14 residues. The DNA of the CDR3 is TGTGCCAGCAGCCTCCAGACAGGCGGGGAGACCCAGTACTTC. It codes for CASSLQTGGETQYF.

The rearrangement uses TRBV2 and TRBJ1-2; D unclear. Trimming cost V 5 bases and J 3 bases, with 13 bases left between them. Per germline, CDR1 SNHLY and CDR2 FYNNEI. The CDR3 contains 14 residues. CDR3 amino acids: CASSQDQVYYGYTF. The CDR3 coding sequence is TGTGCCAGCAGTCAGGACCAAGTCTACTATGGCTACACCTTC.

This clone was observed a single time. The chain combines TRBV2 with TRBJ2-2, with D perhaps matching TRBD1 or TRBD2 (5 bases each). The CDR3 spans 15 residues. CDR1 and CDR2 from the germline V gene are SNHLY and FYNNEI. With 5 bases removed from V and 7 bases from J, the gap between germline ends came to 17 bases. CDR3: CASSSWGSGSGELFF. The CDR3, as DNA: TGTGCCAGCAGTTCCTGGGGGTCGGGGAGCGGGGAGCTGTTTTTT.

This chain connects TRBV19 to TRBJ1-2; D is unresolved. The V end lost 6 bases, the J end lost 5 bases, and 13 bases lay between the germline ends. Germline assignment: CDR1 LNHDA and CDR2 SQIVND (reference sequence). The CDR3 is 13 amino acids. The CDR3 nucleotides are TGTGCCAGTAGAGGGAGTCCCCCGTATGGCTACACCTTC. It yields the protein CASRGSPPYGYTF.

The CDR3: CASSVRDGYEQYF. In DNA, the CDR3 is TGTGCCAGCAGTGTGCGGGACGGCTACGAGCAGTACTTC. The chain combines TRBV27 with TRBJ2-7, with TRBD2 as a possible D gene (6 bases). CDR1 is MNHEY, CDR2 SMNVEV, per germline (reference sequence). This CDR3 region has 13 residues. Deletions cut 5 bases from V and 3 bases from J, with 11 bases between.

The chain recombines TRBV19 with TRBJ1-1, with D possibly matching TRBD1 (6 bases). V lost 6 bases and J lost 4, with 15 bases in between. The germline gives CDR1 LNHDA, CDR2 SQIVND (reference sequence). This CDR3 has 14 amino acids. The CDR3 loop is CASRPGGGSTEAFF. The CDR3, as DNA: TGTGCCAGTAGGCCTGGGGGCGGGAGCACTGAAGCTTTCTTT. The variable domain in full, with the rest retrieved from reference TRBV19 and TRBJ1-1, is DGGITQSPKYLFRKEGQNVTLSCEQNLNHDAMYWYRQDPGQGLRLIYYSQIVNDFQKGDIAEGYSVSREKKESFPLTVTSAQKNPTAFYLCASRPGGGSTEAFFGQGTRLTVV.

The J gene is TRBJ2-2, the V gene TRBV19; unclear D gene. The germline V gene has CDR1 LNHDA and CDR2 SQIVND (reference sequence). Trimming removed 3 bases at V and 13 bases at J, with 30 bases between. The length of the CDR3 is 18 residues. CDR3 in amino acids: CASSIPLQPSSPRHGLFF. The CDR3 DNA follows: TGTGCCAGTAGTATCCCCCTCCAACCATCATCGCCCCGCCATGGGCTGTTTTTT.

The chain is built from TRBV7-9 and TRBJ2-1; D is possibly TRBD2 (6 bases). The CDR3 runs to 15 residues. The germline CDR1 and CDR2 sequences are SEHNR and FQNEAQ (reference sequence). Trimming took off 5 bases at V and 7 bases at J, with 18 bases between the two ends. CDR3 loop: CASSGRLWGRNEQFF. The CDR3 coding sequence is TGTGCCAGCAGCGGCCGGTTGTGGGGGAGGAATGAGCAGTTCTTC.

The chain joins TRBV19 to TRBJ1-5; D is ambiguous. From germline, CDR1 is LNHDA and CDR2 SQIVND (reference sequence). This CDR3 has 12 residues. The V gene lost 9 bases and the J gene lost 9 bases, with 15 bases spanning the gap. The CDR3 bases are TGTGCCAGCAGGACGGCCTCTGGGCCCCAGCATTTT. This gives the protein CASRTASGPQHF.